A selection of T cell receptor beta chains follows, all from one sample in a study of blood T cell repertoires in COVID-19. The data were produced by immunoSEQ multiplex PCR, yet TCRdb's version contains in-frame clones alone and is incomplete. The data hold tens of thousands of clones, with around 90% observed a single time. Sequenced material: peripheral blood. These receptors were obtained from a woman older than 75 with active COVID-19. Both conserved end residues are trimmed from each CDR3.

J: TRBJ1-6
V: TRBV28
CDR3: ASNTPGQGYGNSPLH

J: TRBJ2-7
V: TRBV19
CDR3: ASRYRGQGSSYEQY

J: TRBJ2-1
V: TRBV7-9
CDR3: ASSSFGEQF

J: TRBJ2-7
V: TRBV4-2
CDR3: ASSQDGQFSEQY

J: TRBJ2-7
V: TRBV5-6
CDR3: ASSPTDSYEQY

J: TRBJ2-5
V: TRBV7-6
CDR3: ASSRTSGSVETQY

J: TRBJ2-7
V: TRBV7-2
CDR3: ASSSQGYEQY

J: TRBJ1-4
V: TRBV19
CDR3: ASRLPVARTISTNEKLF

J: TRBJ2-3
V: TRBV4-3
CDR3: ASSQVKTGITDTQY

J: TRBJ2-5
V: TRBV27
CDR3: ASSPPRGHSQETQY

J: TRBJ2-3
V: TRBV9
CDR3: ASSVRGLAGEVGTDTQY

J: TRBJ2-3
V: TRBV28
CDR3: ASGLLGGAGTDTQY

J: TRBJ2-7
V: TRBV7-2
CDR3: ASSLGLAGYEQY